The clone carrying this TCR beta chain was seen repeatedly, ten times or more. Building the TCR beta libraries relied on iRepertoire HTBI primers, and CDR3 regions underwent Arm-PCR. TCRdb ran MiXCR on the multiplex PCR reads and lists one entry per CDR3 protein. Found here are a few hundred thousand distinct CDR3 sequences, around 11% of them singletons; the top ten hold 15% to 20%. The time point: newly diagnosed GD, antithyroid drugs for less than 3 months. Following extraction of RNA from PBMCs, that RNA was used to make the TCR library. This sample is drawn from a study of regulatory T cells in long-lasting Graves disease. CDR1 is SQVTM and CDR2 is ANQGSEA in the germline V gene. This CDR3 contains 17 residues. Between the trimmed V and J ends, which lost 0 bases and 4 bases, there was a span of 22 bases. This sample also belongs to another study, concerning T cells in Graves' hyperthyroidism and ophthalmopathy. Turning to that study: Using the HTBI primer set, a first-round RT-PCR was run on the TCR CDR3.

The sample here was peripheral blood mononuclear cells (PBMCs), taken at new diagnosis, from a patient treated with antithyroid drugs. This clonotype was sampled from a woman younger than 35 with Graves disease. The rearrangement links TRBV29-1 to TRBJ2-7, with D possibly matching TRBD1 (5 bases). The CDR3 loop reads CSVEDFLSLGRRYEQYV. CDR3 sequence (DNA): TGCAGCGTTGAAGACTTCTTGTCCCTGGGGCGAAGATACGAGCAGTACGTC.